These T cell receptor beta chains were read from a single sample in a study of blood T cell repertoires in COVID-19. Measured with immunoSEQ multiplex PCR; TCRdb has only the in-frame clones, and not every one. This sample carries 35,000 to 50,000 clones, around 90% of them seen once, and the ten largest clones take about 5.3%. The material sequenced was peripheral blood. The receptors originated from a human donor in a cohort sampled during active COVID-19. Both conserved end residues are trimmed from each CDR3. Fields, in order: CDR3 length, J gene, V gene, CDR3 protein.

length: 11; J: TRBJ1-6; V: TRBV2; CDR3: ASHPRQNRSLH
length: 12; J: TRBJ2-1; V: TRBV10-3; CDR3: AISPGQGMYEQF
length: 14; J: TRBJ2-2; V: TRBV7-9; CDR3: ASRPVITTNTGELF
length: 14; J: TRBJ2-5; V: TRBV7-2; CDR3: ASSLLAGGGGETQY
length: 12; J: TRBJ1-5; V: TRBV9; CDR3: ASSVGQGRQPQH
length: 12; J: TRBJ2-7; V: TRBV6-6; CDR3: ASSYSTQSYEQY
length: 12; J: TRBJ1-2; V: TRBV19; CDR3: ASKSDRGNYGYT
length: 12; J: TRBJ2-7; V: TRBV5-1; CDR3: ASSKGQGSYEQY
length: 14; J: TRBJ2-1; V: TRBV5-1; CDR3: ASSLPSGGSDYEQF
length: 15; J: TRBJ1-2; V: TRBV7-2; CDR3: ASSQGHWRTANYGYT
length: 12; J: TRBJ2-5; V: TRBV6-5; CDR3: ASSYRSDMGTQY
length: 13; J: TRBJ1-1; V: TRBV7-9; CDR3: ASSLQGFENTEAF
length: 11; J: TRBJ2-7; V: TRBV12-3/TRBV12-4; CDR3: ASSATGFHEQY
length: 13; J: TRBJ1-2; V: TRBV28; CDR3: ASSSSGLIGDGYT
length: 11; J: TRBJ1-2; V: TRBV28; CDR3: ASSSGQGDGYT
length: 14; J: TRBJ2-3; V: TRBV6-4; CDR3: ASSNSAGRGPDTQY
length: 11; J: TRBJ2-2; V: TRBV15; CDR3: ATSRVTTGELF